These 32 T cell receptor beta chains were all obtained from the same sample, sequenced in a study of CD8 T cells in Susac syndrome. RNA in amounts of roughly 0.5 to 1 ug was reverse transcribed with random hexamers. TCRdb itself ran the immunoSEQ multiplex PCR reads through MiXCR, one entry per CDR3 protein. The table includes around 200,000 distinct CDR3 sequences, approximately 95% detected once. The sequencing input was CD4+ T cells from PBMCs. These receptors all come from a human donor with multiple sclerosis.

V gene TRBV18 combines with J gene TRBJ1-2; D gene ambiguous. There are 13 residues in the CDR3. The germline V gene encodes CDR1 KGHSH and CDR2 LQKENI. The V and J ends lost 0 bases and 4 bases respectively, with 6 bases between them. The CDR3 sequence: CASSPPAFYGYTF. CDR3 coding DNA: TGTGCCAGCTCACCACCAGCCTTCTATGGCTACACCTTC.

This clonotype was found once. This rearrangement joins TRBV30 to TRBJ1-1; D unclear. The CDR3 spans 13 residues. Germline V gene sequence: CDR1 GTSNPN, CDR2 SVGIG (reference sequence). Trimming took off 2 bases at V and 1 base at J, with 8 bases between the two ends. The DNA for the CDR3 is TGTGCCTGGAGTAAAAAGGGGAACACTGAAGCTTTCTTT. This gives the protein CAWSKKGNTEAFF.

The CDR3 DNA reads as TGTGCCAGCAGCCCCCCGGCAGCAGCTAACTATGGCTACACCTTC. Protein sequence: CASSPPAAANYGYTF. The chain recombines TRBV6-6 with TRBJ1-2; D call uncertain. Per germline, CDR1 MNHNY and CDR2 SVGAGI (reference sequence). V was shortened by 6 bases and J by 0 bases, with 14 bases between the two germline ends. The CDR3 is 15 residues long.

This clonotype was observed a single time. The chain links TRBV30 to TRBJ2-7, with 7 bases aligning to TRBD1. In germline, CDR1 is GTSNPN, CDR2 SVGIG (reference sequence). The CDR3 is made up of 12 amino acids. V trimming: 5 bases; J trimming: 2 bases; junction bases outside the gene matches: 3. The CDR3 loop reads CAWSTGAYEQYF. In nucleotides, the CDR3 is TGTGCCTGGTCCACAGGGGCCTACGAGCAGTACTTC.

The chain couples TRBV29-1 to TRBJ2-3; unclear D gene. From germline, CDR1 is SQVTM and CDR2 ANQGSEA. V lost 7 bases and J lost 4, with 21 bases in between. The CDR3 consists of 15 residues. This chain's CDR3 is CSAVESVLRADTQYF. CDR3 in DNA: TGCAGCGCCGTAGAATCGGTGTTGCGCGCAGATACGCAGTATTTT.

The chain recombines TRBV3-1 with TRBJ1-5, with D unclear. The CDR3 has 11 residues. Trimming removed 8 bases from V and 6 bases from J, with 8 bases in between. CDR1 and CDR2 (germline): LGHDT, YNNKEL (reference sequence). The CDR3 bases are TGTGCCAGCGGACGGAGTCAGCCCCAGCATTTT. Translated: CASGRSQPQHF.

The chain combines TRBV7-9 with TRBJ2-1; D may be TRBD2 (6 bases). CDR3 length equals 15 residues. Germline assignment: CDR1 SEHNR and CDR2 FQNEAQ (reference sequence). V was shortened by 6 bases and J by 4 bases, with 16 bases between the two germline ends. CDR3 coding DNA: TGTGCCAGCAGTCATGATGGGGGGAGTTACAATGAGCAGTTCTTC. As protein: CASSHDGGSYNEQFF.

V is TRBV6-6 and J is TRBJ1-6, with D possibly matching TRBD1 (5 bases). The CDR3 is made up of 15 amino acids. The V and J ends lost 1 base and 7 bases respectively, with 11 bases between them. Germline values: CDR1 MNHNY, CDR2 SVGAGI (reference sequence). This chain's CDR3 is CASSYFRQSNSPLHF. The CDR3, as DNA: TGTGCCAGCAGTTACTTCCGACAGTCCAATTCACCCCTCCACTTT.

In this sample, this clonotype turned up once. The chain employs TRBV29-1 and TRBJ1-2; 8 bases align to TRBD1. The CDR3 runs to 12 residues. Unmatched junction bases numbered 8, after V lost 6 bases and J lost 8 bases. Germline CDR1 is SQVTM and CDR2 is ANQGSEA. The CDR3 here is CSVPQGAVGYTF. CDR3 DNA sequence: TGCAGCGTGCCGCAGGGGGCGGTAGGCTACACCTTC.

This clonotype was picked up one time. The chain employs TRBV2 and TRBJ1-5, with a tentative D call TRBD1 (5 bases). V was cut by 6 bases and J by 3 bases, with 12 bases left in between. CDR1 and CDR2 (germline): SNHLY, FYNNEI. The CDR3 spans 14 residues. CDR3 protein: CASRPGIDNQPQHF. The DNA for the CDR3 is TGTGCCAGCAGGCCAGGGATCGACAATCAGCCCCAGCATTTT.

A remark on this clonotype: One end of the junction varies from germline; a read error may be responsible. The chain links TRBV11-2 to TRBJ2-7, with a tentative D call TRBD1 (6 bases). The CDR3 sequence is 13 residues long. The germline V gene has CDR1 SGHAT and CDR2 FQNNGV. The CDR3 coding sequence is TGTGCCAGCAGCCTCGACAGGAGATACGTGCAGTACTTC. It is translated as CASSLDRRYVQYF. The variable domain in full, completed from reference TRBV11-2 and TRBJ2-7, reads EAGVAQSPRYKIIEKRQSVAFWCNPISGHATLYWYQQILGQGPKLLIQFQNNGVVDDSQLPKDRFSAERLKGVDSTLKIQPAKLEDSAVYLCASSLDRRYVQYFGPGTRLTVT.

The gene calls are TRBV29-1 and TRBJ1-1, with 10 bases aligning to TRBD1. After removal of 7 bases from V and 6 bases from J, the junction contained 11 bases not matched to a gene. This CDR3 spans 14 amino acids. CDR1 is SQVTM, CDR2 ANQGSEA, per germline. The CDR3 DNA reads as TGCAGCGCATCGAACCGGGACAGGGGATCTGAAGCTTTCTTT. This gives the protein CSASNRDRGSEAFF.

The chain employs TRBV14 and TRBJ2-7; no definite D call. The CDR3 length is 11 residues. Trimming pared 1 base from V and 6 bases from J, leaving 4 bases between. Germline V gene lookup returns CDR1 SGHDN and CDR2 FVKESK. CDR3 bases: TGTGCCAGCAGCCAAGGTGCCGAGCAGTACGTC. The encoded protein is CASSQGAEQYV.

V and J are TRBV6-2 or TRBV6-3 and TRBJ1-5; TRBD1 matches at 12 bases. The CDR3 is 18 residues long. Per the germline V gene, CDR1 is MNHEY and CDR2 is SVGEGT. V was pared by 7 bases and J by 1 base, with 11 bases of the junction left unmatched. The CDR3 spells CASTRGQGAAGSNQPQHF. In nucleotides, the CDR3 is TGTGCCAGCACCCGGGGACAGGGGGCTGCTGGAAGCAATCAGCCCCAGCATTTT.

CDR3 in amino acids: CSARDYKEGTDTQYF. CDR3 DNA: TGCAGTGCTAGAGATTATAAGGAGGGCACAGATACGCAGTATTTT. This rearrangement joins TRBV20-1 to TRBJ2-3; D may be TRBD2 (5 bases). V was trimmed by 0 bases and J by 1 base, leaving 11 bases between them. The CDR3 contains 15 residues. Per germline, CDR1 DFQATT and CDR2 SNEGSKA (reference sequence).

The rearrangement links TRBV7-8 to TRBJ2-5; TRBD1 matches 8 bases. The CDR3 is 16 residues long. V lost 6 bases and J lost 5; bases outside the gene matches: 14. Germline values: CDR1 SGHVS, CDR2 FQNEAQ. CDR3 nucleotides: TGTGCCAGCAGGCCCCAGGGACAGGCCTTGTGGGAGACCCAGTACTTC. As protein: CASRPQGQALWETQYF.

This chain joins TRBV29-1 and TRBJ1-4, with TRBD1 matching 9 bases. Germline assignment: CDR1 SQVTM and CDR2 ANQGSEA. The CDR3 consists of 16 residues. The V gene end was trimmed by 5 bases and the J gene end by 4 bases; junction bases not matched to a gene: 11. The CDR3 DNA follows: TGCAGCGTTCGTCTGGGACAGGGTTCTGGTAATGAAAAACTGTTTTTT. Translation: CSVRLGQGSGNEKLFF. The full variable domain, rest sourced from reference TRBV29-1 and TRBJ1-4, is SAVISQKPSRDICQRGTSLTIQCQVDSQVTMMFWYRQQPGQSLTLIATANQGSEATYESGFVIDKFPISRPNLTFSTLTVSNMSPEDSSIYLCSVRLGQGSGNEKLFFGSGTQLSVL.

The chain combines TRBV6-5 with TRBJ1-2; 8 nucleotides align to TRBD1. The V segment lost 10 bases and the J segment 8 bases; nucleotides outside the gene matches: 9. The CDR3 extends over 12 amino acids. The germline CDR1 and CDR2 sequences are MNHEY and SVGAGI. The CDR3 loop reads CATRGTGGGYTF. The CDR3 bases are TGTGCCACCCGAGGGACAGGAGGAGGCTACACCTTC.

V gene TRBV29-1 combines with J gene TRBJ2-6; a possible D gene is TRBD2 (5 bases). The CDR3 has 15 amino acids. V lost 3 bases to trimming and J lost 1 base, with 10 bases between them. Germline V gene lookup returns CDR1 SQVTM and CDR2 ANQGSEA. The CDR3 nucleotides read TGCAGCGTTGAGAGGGATGAATCTGGGGCCAACGTCCTGACTTTC. Its translation is CSVERDESGANVLTF. Full variable domain (outside the CDR3, taken from reference TRBV29-1 and TRBJ2-6): SAVISQKPSRDICQRGTSLTIQCQVDSQVTMMFWYRQQPGQSLTLIATANQGSEATYESGFVIDKFPISRPNLTFSTLTVSNMSPEDSSIYLCSVERDESGANVLTFGAGSRLTVL.

This clonotype was seen a single time. The chain combines TRBV5-1 with TRBJ2-1, with 10 bases identical to TRBD2. Germline-derived CDR1 and CDR2 are SGHRS and YFSETQ. This CDR3 comprises 15 residues. Germline trimming cut 0 bases from V and 8 bases from J; bases unmatched to any gene: 5. CDR3 residues: CASSLESGGVDEQFF. CDR3 nucleotides: TGCGCCAGCAGCTTGGAAAGCGGGGGGGTCGATGAGCAGTTCTTC.

The rearrangement uses TRBV12-3 or TRBV12-4 and TRBJ2-7; TRBD1 matches at 9 bases. The CDR3 covers 15 residues. The J segment lost 6 bases and the V segment lost 1 base, leaving 7 bases of the junction unmatched. This CDR3 is CASSLGGTGYGEQYF. The CDR3 nucleotides read TGTGCCAGCAGTTTAGGTGGGACAGGGTATGGCGAGCAGTACTTC.

This sequence joins TRBV20-1 and TRBJ2-3, with 12 bases that match TRBD2. CDR1 is DFQATT, CDR2 SNEGSKA, per germline (reference sequence). The V segment lost 6 bases and the J segment 7 bases; nucleotides outside the gene matches: 11. This CDR3 region has 15 residues. The CDR3 DNA is TGCAGTGCCACAACCGGACTAGCGGGGAGATATACGCAGTATTTT. The encoded protein is CSATTGLAGRYTQYF.

This clonotype was detected only once. V is TRBV15 and J is TRBJ1-1, with 9 bases matching TRBD1. Trimming at V came to 2 bases and at J to 5 bases, leaving 6 bases not matched to a gene. This CDR3 spans 15 amino acids. From germline, CDR1 is LNHNV and CDR2 YYDKDF (reference sequence). CDR3 loop: CATSRLQGAGTEAFF. CDR3 sequence (DNA): TGTGCCACCAGCAGACTACAGGGGGCCGGGACTGAAGCTTTCTTT.

This sequence joins TRBV29-1 and TRBJ2-7; D is unresolved. This CDR3 spans 9 amino acids. V lost 5 bases to trimming and J lost 6 bases, with 5 bases between them. Germline-derived CDR1 and CDR2 are SQVTM and ANQGSEA. This CDR3 is CSVPREQYV. CDR3 in DNA: TGCAGCGTTCCTCGCGAGCAGTACGTC.

This sequence joins TRBV19 and TRBJ1-5; TRBD1 might be the D (6 bases). Germline CDR1 is LNHDA and CDR2 is SQIVND (reference sequence). This CDR3 is built from 15 residues. The germline V and J ends were trimmed by 3 bases and 5 bases, with 14 bases remaining between them. The CDR3 region is CASSIRFGGHQPQHF. CDR3 DNA: TGTGCCAGTAGTATCCGTTTCGGGGGGCATCAGCCCCAGCATTTT.

This clonotype was detected once. This chain connects TRBV30 to TRBJ1-5, with 7 bases lining up with TRBD1. The V segment lost 1 base and the J segment 7 bases; nucleotides outside the gene matches: 10. This CDR3 has 15 amino acids. Germline lookup yields CDR1 GTSNPN and CDR2 SVGIG (reference sequence). The CDR3 sequence is CAWSGSGQDVQPQHF. For the CDR3, the DNA is TGTGCCTGGAGTGGCTCCGGACAGGACGTCCAGCCCCAGCATTTT. Full variable domain (missing parts from reference TRBV30 and TRBJ1-5): SQTIHQWPATLVQPVGSPLSLECTVEGTSNPNLYWYRQAAGRGLQLLFYSVGIGQISSEVPQNLSASRPQDRQFILSSKKLLLSDSGFYLCAWSGSGQDVQPQHFGDGTRLSIL.

This rearrangement joins TRBV20-1 to TRBJ1-1; 7 bases line up with TRBD1. The CDR3 is made up of 15 amino acids. CDR1 and CDR2 from the germline V gene are DFQATT and SNEGSKA (reference sequence). With V trimmed by 3 bases and J by 2 bases, 9 bases remained unmatched. The CDR3 coding sequence is TGCAGTGCTAGGACCGGACAGGTTCGAAACACTGAAGCTTTCTTT. Its protein is CSARTGQVRNTEAFF.

The CDR3, as DNA: TGCGGTGGACAGGGACTAGCAAACACCGGGGAGCTGTTTTTT. It yields the protein CGGQGLANTGELFF. The chain joins TRBV20-1 to TRBJ2-2; D might be TRBD2 (9 bases). The CDR3 has 14 residues. Germline V gene lookup returns CDR1 DFQATT and CDR2 SNEGSKA (reference sequence).

The chain uses TRBV13 and TRBJ2-4; D perhaps matches TRBD1 (5 bases). The length of the CDR3 is 13 residues. Trimming left V 1 base short and J 5 bases short, with 6 bases between. Germline V CDR1 and CDR2: PRHDT, FYEKMQ (reference sequence). The CDR3 loop reads CASSLAGQNIQYF. The DNA for the CDR3 is TGTGCCAGCAGCTTAGCAGGGCAAAACATTCAGTACTTC.

The chain links TRBV10-3 to TRBJ2-7, with D maybe TRBD1 (6 bases). The CDR3 extends over 15 amino acids. Per the germline V gene, CDR1 is ENHRY and CDR2 is SYGVKD. V was pared by 6 bases and J by 0 bases, with 15 bases between. The CDR3 DNA reads TGTGCCATCAGGGCAAGGGACACCGACTCCTACGAGCAGTACTTC. It yields the protein CAIRARDTDSYEQYF.

The V call is TRBV5-4, the J call TRBJ2-3, with D maybe TRBD1 (6 bases). With 1 base removed from V and 2 bases from J, the gap between germline ends came to 17 bases. Germline CDR1 and CDR2: SGHNT and YYREEE (reference sequence). The CDR3 length is 17 residues. CDR3 protein: CASSLMVTGPSTDTQYF. CDR3 DNA sequence: TGTGCCAGCAGCTTGATGGTCACAGGGCCTTCCACAGATACGCAGTATTTT.

The chain has TRBV20-1 and TRBJ2-5, with D maybe TRBD2 (6 bases). Trimming shortened V by 5 bases and J by 5 bases, and 24 bases separated the two germline ends. Germline assignment: CDR1 DFQATT and CDR2 SNEGSKA (reference sequence). The CDR3 runs 16 residues. CDR3 nucleotide sequence: TGCAGTGCTCCGCCCCCCGCTGCGGGGTCGGGTGAGACCCAGTACTTC. Translating gives CSAPPPAAGSGETQYF.